A single sample is the source of the 29 T cell receptor beta chains below, sequenced in a study of blood T cell repertoires in COVID-19. Only in-frame clones appear in the TCRdb table, and some are missing; sequencing was by immunoSEQ multiplex PCR. This table has 200,000 to 300,000 clones, 65% to 85% appearing once. The sample comprised peripheral blood. The receptors come from a man in his forties with acute or convalescent COVID-19.

The chain couples TRBV18 to TRBJ2-5; possibly TRBD2 for D (5 bases). Germline values: CDR1 KGHSH, CDR2 LQKENI. Trimming removed 6 bases at V and 4 bases at J, with 12 bases between. This CDR3 has 13 residues. The CDR3, as DNA: TGTGCCAGCTCCCAAGGACTGGGAGAGACCCAGTACTTC. It translates to CASSQGLGETQYF.

This clone was counted only a few times. The chain recombines TRBV2 with TRBJ1-2; D is unclear. V was cut by 6 bases and J by 5 bases, with 13 bases left in between. CDR1 is SNHLY, CDR2 FYNNEI, per germline. The CDR3 has 13 residues. The CDR3 DNA follows: TGTGCCAGCAGCCTAGGCACGTCGTATGGCTACACCTTC. Encoded protein: CASSLGTSYGYTF.

This clone was observed a single time. The chain combines TRBV19 with TRBJ1-1, with D uncertain. This CDR3 contains 11 residues. From germline, CDR1 is LNHDA and CDR2 SQIVND (reference sequence). The V gene lost 7 bases and the J gene lost 9 bases, with 12 bases spanning the gap. The CDR3 reads CASIRTSKAFF. The CDR3 DNA reads TGTGCCAGTATCCGGACTTCCAAAGCTTTCTTT.

Written as DNA, the CDR3 is TGTGCCAGCAGTGCGACAGGGTCGAACACTGAAGCTTTCTTT. It yields the protein CASSATGSNTEAFF. V usage is TRBV5-5 and J usage is TRBJ1-1; 7 nucleotides align to TRBD1. This CDR3 has 14 residues. Germline lookup yields CDR1 SGHKS and CDR2 YYEKEE (reference sequence). After removal of 5 bases from V and 1 base from J, the junction contained 5 bases not matched to a gene.

This clone was observed a single time. V is TRBV5-1 and J is TRBJ2-1, with TRBD1 identical over 9 bases. The germline V gene encodes CDR1 SGHRS and CDR2 YFSETQ. The CDR3 is 14 amino acids. Trimming took 7 bases from V and 8 from J; bases not matched to a gene: 10. The CDR3 sequence is CASRATTGGDEQFF. CDR3 in DNA: TGCGCCAGCCGAGCAACGACAGGGGGTGATGAGCAGTTCTTC.

V gene TRBV7-9 combines with J gene TRBJ2-1; 8 bases align to TRBD2. J was trimmed by 4 bases and V by 5 bases; bases with no gene match: 7. Germline-derived CDR1 and CDR2 are SEHNR and FQNEAQ (reference sequence). The CDR3 length is 15 residues. This CDR3 reads CASSPSSGRYNEQFF. The CDR3 DNA reads TGTGCCAGCAGCCCGAGCAGCGGGAGATACAATGAGCAGTTCTTC.

A few counts support this clone. V is TRBV27 and J is TRBJ1-2, with TRBD1 identical over 9 bases. The junction had 13 bases not matched to a gene; V was cut back by 5 bases and J by 6 bases. Germline-derived CDR1 and CDR2 are MNHEY and SMNVEV (reference sequence). The CDR3 is 16 residues long. The chain's CDR3 is CASSLRQGVRAHGYTF. CDR3 in DNA: TGTGCCAGCAGTCTCCGACAGGGGGTGAGGGCGCATGGCTACACCTTC.

This clone has only one observation. V is TRBV5-1 and J is TRBJ2-7; D perhaps matches TRBD1 (5 bases). The CDR3 sequence is 12 residues long. V was clipped by 3 bases and J by 4 bases, with 8 bases between them. Germline values: CDR1 SGHRS, CDR2 YFSETQ. CDR3 sequence reads: CASSWQGYEQYF. The CDR3 coding sequence is TGCGCCAGCAGCTGGCAGGGTTACGAGCAGTACTTC.

The V gene is TRBV25-1, the J gene TRBJ1-6; 9 nucleotides match TRBD1. The V gene's germline CDR1 is MGHDK and CDR2 SYGVNS. The V gene end was trimmed by 4 bases and the J gene end by 8 bases; junction bases not matched to a gene: 15. The CDR3 contains 18 residues. The DNA for the CDR3 is TGTGCCAGCAGTGGACCTCCCCGGGGGACAGGGTTTGATTCACCCCTCCACTTT. It yields the protein CASSGPPRGTGFDSPLHF.

V usage is TRBV10-1 and J usage is TRBJ1-1; possible D gene TRBD1, 5 bases. This CDR3 is built from 12 residues. Germline CDR1 reads WNHNN; CDR2 reads SYGVQD (reference sequence). With 3 bases removed from V and 5 bases from J, the gap between germline ends came to 7 bases. CDR3 sequence reads: CASSEGHTEAFF. In DNA form, the CDR3 reads TGCGCCAGCAGTGAAGGACATACTGAAGCTTTCTTT.

The chain uses TRBV7-2 and TRBJ2-3, with 7 bases fitting TRBD1. After removal of 0 bases from V and 4 bases from J, the junction contained 10 bases not matched to a gene. CDR1 is SGHTA, CDR2 FQGNSA, per germline. The CDR3 length is 17 residues. CDR3 DNA sequence: TGTGCCAGCAGCTTAGCGAGGGGGCAGGGGTCATCAGATACGCAGTATTTT. It specifies CASSLARGQGSSDTQYF.

This sequence joins TRBV6-1 and TRBJ2-5, with 7 bases lining up with TRBD2. With V trimmed by 2 bases and J by 3 bases, 3 bases remained unmatched. CDR1 MNHNS and CDR2 SASEGT come from the germline V gene. The CDR3 is 14 amino acids. This chain's CDR3 is CASSESGREETQYF. In DNA form, the CDR3 reads TGTGCCAGCAGTGAAAGTGGGAGGGAAGAGACCCAGTACTTC.

The chain has TRBV7-2 and TRBJ2-7; TRBD1 agrees at 7 bases. This CDR3 contains 18 residues. Germline-derived CDR1 and CDR2 are SGHTA and FQGNSA. J was trimmed by 0 bases and V by 1 base; bases with no gene match: 12. The DNA for the CDR3 is TGTGCCAGCAGCTTAGGGGGGTATAGGGGACAGCACTCCTACGAGCAGTACTTC. Translation gives CASSLGGYRGQHSYEQYF.

The gene calls are TRBV9 and TRBJ2-1; D unresolved. Trimming pared 6 bases from V and 1 base from J, leaving 11 bases between. Germline V gene data show CDR1 as SGDLS and CDR2 as YYNGEE. The CDR3 loop spans 14 amino acids. Written as DNA, the CDR3 is TGTGCCAGCACCCTGACTGGATCCTACAATGAGCAGTTCTTC. This codes for CASTLTGSYNEQFF. The whole variable domain, remainder taken from reference TRBV9 and TRBJ2-1, is DSGVTQTPKHLITATGQRVTLRCSPRSGDLSVYWYQQSLDQGLQFLIQYYNGEERAKGNILERFSAQQFPDLHSELNLSSLELGDSALYFCASTLTGSYNEQFFGPGTRLTVL.

V usage is TRBV4-2 and J usage is TRBJ2-1; no firm D call. Germline V gene data show CDR1 as LGHNA and CDR2 as YNFKEQ. V lost 0 bases, J lost 8 bases, and 5 bases lay in between. The CDR3 is 12 residues long. The CDR3 loop is CASSQDIDEQFF. The CDR3 coding sequence is TGTGCCAGCAGCCAAGATATCGATGAGCAGTTCTTC.

The DNA for the CDR3 is TGTGCCACCAGTGGGGCCGGTGGCGTGACGGCCTACAATGAGCAGTTCTTC. Its protein product is CATSGAGGVTAYNEQFF. The chain links TRBV24-1 to TRBJ2-1; no clear D gene. This CDR3 is built from 17 residues. Looked up from germline, CDR1 is KGHDR and CDR2 is SFDVKD. V lost 5 bases and J lost 2, with 18 bases in between.

This clone was detected once. This rearrangement joins TRBV5-1 to TRBJ1-1, with TRBD1 matching over 8 bases. CDR3 length: 16 residues. Looked up from germline, CDR1 is SGHRS and CDR2 is YFSETQ. V was pared by 4 bases and J by 4 bases, with 12 bases of the junction left unmatched. CDR3 region: CASSPRQGNWGTEAFF. The CDR3 DNA is TGCGCCAGCAGCCCTCGACAGGGGAATTGGGGCACTGAAGCTTTCTTT.

The chain has TRBV6-5 and TRBJ1-2; maybe TRBD1 (6 bases). The ends were cut back, 6 bases at V and 4 bases at J, with 18 bases in the middle. Per the germline V gene, CDR1 is MNHEY and CDR2 is SVGAGI. The CDR3 is made up of 15 amino acids. CDR3 in amino acids: CASSQQGSFGYGYTF. DNA of the CDR3: TGTGCCAGCAGCCAACAGGGTTCTTTTGGCTATGGCTACACCTTC.

This chain connects TRBV6-2 or TRBV6-3 to TRBJ2-1; tentative D call: TRBD1 (5 bases). Trimming took off 0 bases at V and 4 bases at J, with 16 bases between the two ends. There are 17 residues in the CDR3. Germline V gene lookup returns CDR1 MNHEY and CDR2 SVGEGT. CDR3 residues: CASSYSTPGQSYNEQFF. Here the CDR3 DNA reads TGTGCCAGCAGTTACTCGACGCCAGGGCAATCGTACAATGAGCAGTTCTTC.

CDR3 nucleotide sequence: TGTGCCTGGAGCGGCGGACAGGTTCCTAATGAAAAACTGTTTTTT. The encoded protein is CAWSGGQVPNEKLFF. The gene calls are TRBV30 and TRBJ1-4; 7 bases agree with TRBD1. The trim removed 3 bases at V and 3 bases at J, leaving 7 bases unmatched. This CDR3 region has 15 residues. Germline CDR1 and CDR2: GTSNPN and SVGIG (reference sequence).

V usage is TRBV5-8 and J usage is TRBJ2-7; D call uncertain. V was trimmed by 4 bases and J by 2 bases, leaving 13 bases between them. The CDR3 runs to 14 residues. In germline, CDR1 is SGHTS, CDR2 YDEGEE. The CDR3 DNA is TGTGCCAGCAGCCGACTGACGGAAACCTACGAGCAGTACTTC. Amino acids: CASSRLTETYEQYF.

V is TRBV5-4 and J is TRBJ1-1, with D uncertain. The V gene's germline CDR1 is SGHNT and CDR2 YYREEE (reference sequence). The V gene lost 2 bases and the J gene lost 1 base, with 12 bases spanning the gap. The CDR3 totals 15 residues. The CDR3 region has the DNA TGTGCCAGCAGCTTAGGAGGCCTTACGAACACTGAAGCTTTCTTT. The encoded protein is CASSLGGLTNTEAFF.

The J gene is TRBJ2-1, the V gene TRBV11-2; 10 bases align to TRBD2. The CDR3 is 17 residues long. V was clipped by 3 bases and J by 0 bases; unmatched bases: 5. Germline V CDR1 and CDR2: SGHAT, FQNNGV. CDR3 sequence (DNA): TGTGCCAGCAGCTTCGGACTAGCGGCGAGCTCCTACAATGAGCAGTTCTTC. It encodes CASSFGLAASSYNEQFF. The full variable domain, rest sourced from reference TRBV11-2 and TRBJ2-1, is EAGVAQSPRYKIIEKRQSVAFWCNPISGHATLYWYQQILGQGPKLLIQFQNNGVVDDSQLPKDRFSAERLKGVDSTLKIQPAKLEDSAVYLCASSFGLAASSYNEQFFGPGTRLTVL.

The J gene is TRBJ1-1, the V gene TRBV13, with TRBD1 matching 7 bases. CDR1 and CDR2 (germline): PRHDT, FYEKMQ (reference sequence). CDR3 length: 16 residues. V lost 5 bases, J lost 11 bases, and 20 bases stayed unmatched. The chain's CDR3 is CASSPSLTGVRGTAFF. CDR3 coding DNA: TGTGCCAGCAGCCCTTCTCTAACAGGGGTGAGGGGCACGGCTTTCTTT.

The genes are TRBV7-2 and TRBJ2-7; TRBD1 matches at 7 bases. Germline values: CDR1 SGHTA, CDR2 FQGNSA. The CDR3 length is 14 residues. Trimming cost V 5 bases and J 3 bases; bases outside gene matches: 7. CDR3 sequence (DNA): TGTGCCAGCAGCCCGCGACAGGGTGTCTACGAGCAGTACTTC. Amino acid sequence: CASSPRQGVYEQYF.

The rearrangement uses TRBV6-5 and TRBJ1-2; D remains ambiguous. Looked up from germline, CDR1 is MNHEY and CDR2 is SVGAGI. The CDR3 extends over 15 amino acids. V was shortened by 8 bases and J by 5 bases, with 21 bases between the two germline ends. The CDR3 DNA is TGTGCCAGCTCAAAGCTCGGGGAGGTCCTTTATGGCTACACCTTC. Translating it yields CASSKLGEVLYGYTF.

The gene calls are TRBV30 and TRBJ1-4; D gene ambiguous. The CDR3 contains 13 residues. The V end lost 2 bases, the J end lost 5 bases, and 9 bases lay between the germline ends. The germline V gene encodes CDR1 GTSNPN and CDR2 SVGIG (reference sequence). In DNA, the CDR3 is TGTGCCTGGAGTCTCGTACTCAATGAAAAACTGTTTTTT. It encodes CAWSLVLNEKLFF.

J is TRBJ2-7 and V is TRBV7-8; TRBD2 agrees at 11 bases. The CDR3 is made up of 14 amino acids. CDR1 is SGHVS, CDR2 FQNEAQ, per germline. Trimming at V came to 10 bases and at J to 9 bases, leaving 14 bases not matched to a gene. CDR3 bases: TGTGCCACCACCGGGACTAGCGGCCCTGGGGCGCAGTACTTC. Its protein is CATTGTSGPGAQYF.

The chain uses TRBV14 and TRBJ2-1, with 7 bases matching TRBD2. With V trimmed by 0 bases and J by 1 base, 3 bases remained unmatched. This CDR3 region has 16 residues. CDR1 SGHDN and CDR2 FVKESK come from the germline V gene. The CDR3 loop is CASSQDYGRSYNEQFF. DNA of the CDR3: TGTGCCAGCAGCCAAGATTACGGGAGGTCCTACAATGAGCAGTTCTTC.